These T cell receptor beta chains were read from a single sample in a study of PD-1 blockade in classical Hodgkin lymphoma. Sequencing used immunoSEQ multiplex PCR; TCRdb keeps in-frame clones, though not all of them. Of around 18,000 clones in the sample, 60% to 80% are singletons; the top ten hold just under 2.5%. The sample here was CD4+ T cells from blood, taken before the fourth cycle of nivolumab. Receptors originate from a human donor with classical Hodgkin lymphoma. CDR3s include the opening cysteine and the closing phenylalanine or tryptophan. The order of the fields is CDR3 length, V gene, D gene, clone size, CDR3 protein. D genes are given only for firm matches. Clone size is given for some rows only: seen once, a few or many times, or a class if the clone is expanded.

15 TRBV28 . . CASSLPGASSYEQYF
15 TRBV7-8 . . CASSLERGSYNEQFF
14 TRBV7-2 . . CASSGRLINSPLHF
12 TRBV10-3 . . CAIASTGYGYTF
19 TRBV10-3 TRBD2 . CAISDFPSSGGSNTGELFF
14 TRBV9 . . CASSVGGGNQPQHF
13 TRBV28 . once CASSLRVPYGYTF
13 TRBV4-2 . . CASSQDGAFGQYF
15 TRBV5-8 . few CASSLWTTNTGELFF
14 TRBV7-9 TRBD1 . CASSSDRGNSPLHF
15 TRBV2 TRBD1 . CASSGQGMGNQPQHF
13 TRBV2 TRBD1 few CASSGTGHQPQHF
13 TRBV10-3 . . CAISWDIKETQYF
13 TRBV5-6 . few CASSLGTADEQYF
16 TRBV11-2 TRBD2 . CASSPTSGSGTGELFF
14 TRBV18 . few CASSPLSSTDTQYF
14 TRBV4-3 . . CASSQGMDFYGYTF
15 TRBV5-1 . . CASSSGLRRTDTQYF
17 TRBV11-2 TRBD2 . CASSYFSGGTSTDTQYF
15 TRBV10-3 . . CAISEVSANTGELFF
15 TRBV7-2 . . CASSLGAAGVYGYTF
15 TRBV18 . . CASSPSQGRNTEAFF
14 TRBV5-1 . . CASSFSVENSPLHF
12 TRBV19 . . CASSYRTYGYTF
14 TRBV29-1 TRBD1 . CSKTGTGSTDTQYF
13 TRBV29-1 . . CSVEGQRGYEQYF
16 TRBV5-1 TRBD2 . CASSLEPSGTASEQYF
16 TRBV4-2 . . CASSQALGSNTGELFF
12 TRBV28 . . CASSPLNYGYTF
15 TRBV5-5 TRBD2 few CASSLGLAGTGELFF
14 TRBV21-1 . . CASACQEVNTEAFF
16 TRBV7-9 . . CASSFLGITSTDTQYF